This T cell receptor beta chain is from a study of regulatory T cells in long-lasting Graves disease. HTBI primers from iRepertoire and Arm-PCR of CDR3 regions yielded the TCR beta libraries. TCRdb processed the multiplex PCR reads anew with MiXCR; each CDR3 protein has one entry. The profile shows approximately 350,000 distinct CDR3 sequences, 15% to 20% of them singletons. Trimming removed 5 bases from V and 0 bases from J, with 16 bases in between. The CDR3 consists of 17 residues. Germline V gene data show CDR1 as MGHRA and CDR2 as YSYEKL. The sample's time point: newly diagnosed GD, antithyroid drugs for less than 3 months. The authors made the TCR library using RNA they extracted from PBMCs. This same sample was also taken into another study, of T cells in Graves' hyperthyroidism and ophthalmopathy.

This chain uses TRBV4-1 with TRBJ2-2; possibly TRBD1 for D (6 bases). The clonotype was recovered from a man aged 35 to 55 with Graves disease. Specimen: peripheral blood mononuclear cells (PBMCs), collected at new diagnosis, from a patient treated with antithyroid drugs. For the CDR3, the DNA is TGCGCCAGCAGCGGAGGTGGGGGCCCCGCGAACACCGGGGAGCTGTTTTTT. It yields the protein CASSGGGGPANTGELFF.